Listed here are 16 T cell receptor beta chains from one sample, sequenced in a study of spatial heterogeneity in lung cancer (dated by TCRdb to between 2019 and 2020). In light of the paper, this sample's time point label describes: sample taken at primary tumor resection. TCR sequencing used whole RNA extracted from tumor and nontumor lung tissue, or from cryopreserved PBMC samples, without cell sorting. The library came from 5' RACE. Instrument on record: NextSeq 500. TCRdb reprocessing: public reads trimmed at Q25 with fastp, clones called with MiXCR, in-frame beta chains kept. For every CDR3 protein sequence, its rows merge into one entry that carries the most common genes and DNA. The sample table shows approximately 4,000 distinct CDR3 sequences, and 8% to 9% are seen once. 59% of the sample is held by the ten biggest clonotypes. The source was PBMCs, collected at surgery. The receptors here all came from a female donor with early-stage non-small cell lung cancer.

This clonotype was detected ten times or more. The V call is TRBV29-1, the J call TRBJ2-6, with D unclear. Germline assignment: CDR1 SQVTM and CDR2 ANQGSEA. V lost 4 bases to trimming and J lost 3 bases, with 4 bases between them. The CDR3 is made up of 12 amino acids. CDR3 residues: CSVGGGANVLTF. CDR3 sequence (DNA): TGCAGCGTTGGTGGTGGGGCCAACGTCCTGACTTTC.

This clonotype has at least ten counts. The chain couples TRBV19 to TRBJ1-6; no clear D. CDR1 is LNHDA and CDR2 is SQIVND in the germline V gene (reference sequence). V was pared by 7 bases and J by 4 bases, with 11 bases between. This CDR3 region has 14 residues. DNA of the CDR3: TGTGCCAGTAAGTCGGCAGATTATAATTCACCCCTCCACTTT. It codes for CASKSADYNSPLHF.

This clonotype was detected many times. CDR3 DNA: TGTGCCAGCAGCCCGGGACTAGCTTACACAGATACGCAGTATTTT. This sequence encodes CASSPGLAYTDTQYF. The chain joins TRBV7-2 to TRBJ2-3, with 9 bases that match TRBD2. The V segment lost 5 bases and the J segment 2 bases; nucleotides outside the gene matches: 5. Germline-derived CDR1 and CDR2 are SGHTA and FQGNSA. This CDR3 spans 15 amino acids. The entire variable domain, with the rest obtained from reference TRBV7-2 and TRBJ2-3, is as follows: GAGVSQSPSNKVTEKGKDVELRCDPISGHTALYWYRQSLGQGLEFLIYFQGNSAPDKSGLPSDRFSAERTGGSVSTLTIQRTQQEDSAVYLCASSPGLAYTDTQYFGPGTRLTVL.

This clonotype was found many times. The chain links TRBV5-1 to TRBJ2-5; 10 nucleotides agree with TRBD2. Germline trimming cut 4 bases from V and 5 bases from J; bases unmatched to any gene: 8. This CDR3 is 15 amino acids long. Germline loops: CDR1 SGHRS, CDR2 YFSETQ. The CDR3 nucleotides are TGCGCCAGCAGCGTCAAGCGGGGGGGCCGGGAGACCCAGTACTTC. Its protein is CASSVKRGGRETQYF.

This clonotype was picked up many times. The chain recombines TRBV20-1 with TRBJ2-3; TRBD2 agrees at 10 bases. Germline V lookup: CDR1 DFQATT, CDR2 SNEGSKA (reference sequence). Unmatched junction bases numbered 12, after V lost 3 bases and J lost 6 bases. This CDR3 is 16 amino acids long. The CDR3 sequence is CSASGASGGARDTQYF. CDR3 bases: TGCAGTGCTAGTGGCGCCAGCGGGGGGGCCAGGGATACGCAGTATTTT.

A word on this clonotype: A much larger clone lies one base from this, so it may be a read error. The chain links TRBV27 to TRBJ2-7; D gene uncertain. CDR3 length: 13 amino acids. CDR1 MNHEY and CDR2 SMNVEV come from the germline V gene (reference sequence). The CDR3 loop reads CTSPEEANYEQYF. DNA for the CDR3: TGTACCAGCCCCGAAGAGGCGAACTACGAGCAGTACTTC.

Ten or more counts support this clonotype. J is TRBJ2-1 and V is TRBV7-9; maybe TRBD2 (7 bases). The germline V gene has CDR1 SEHNR and CDR2 FQNEAQ (reference sequence). The CDR3 has 15 amino acids. V was cut by 2 bases and J by 7 bases, with 15 bases left in between. The chain's CDR3 is CASSLTGGQGNEQFF. Here the CDR3 DNA reads TGTGCCAGCAGCTTAACCGGGGGGCAGGGGAATGAGCAGTTCTTC.

This clonotype was observed many times. The chain employs TRBV12-3 or TRBV12-4 and TRBJ2-2, with D possibly being TRBD1 (6 bases). Trimming cost V 5 bases and J 1 base, with 11 bases left between them. The CDR3 covers 15 residues. The CDR3 DNA reads TGTGCCAGCAGTAACAGGGACGGGAACACCGGGGAGCTGTTTTTT. Translated: CASSNRDGNTGELFF.

This clonotype has ten or more counts. The chain links TRBV18 to TRBJ1-5; D call uncertain. CDR3 length: 17 residues. V was shortened by 2 bases and J by 2 bases, with 16 bases between the two germline ends. Per germline, CDR1 KGHSH and CDR2 LQKENI. The CDR3 spells CASSPVVLYAGNQPQHF. The CDR3 region has the DNA TGTGCCAGCTCACCAGTGGTCCTGTATGCTGGCAATCAGCCCCAGCATTTT.

This clonotype was picked up many times. V is TRBV11-2 and J is TRBJ2-5; the D gene is possibly TRBD1 (6 bases). Trimming removed 2 bases at V and 2 bases at J, with 12 bases between. This CDR3 spans 15 amino acids. Looked up from germline, CDR1 is SGHAT and CDR2 is FQNNGV. In nucleotides, the CDR3 is TGTGCCAGCAGCTTACAGGACAGCGCTCAAGAGACCCAGTACTTC. Residues: CASSLQDSAQETQYF.

By sample fraction, this clonotype is medium-sized. The chain combines TRBV12-3 or TRBV12-4 with TRBJ2-2, with a possible D match to TRBD1 (5 bases). The CDR3 loop spans 14 amino acids. V gave up 6 bases and J gave up 1 base, with 9 bases separating them. The DNA of the CDR3 is TGTGCCAGCAGGATGACAGAGAACACCGGGGAGCTGTTTTTT. It specifies CASRMTENTGELFF.

This clonotype was recorded many times. The chain is built from TRBV23-1 and TRBJ2-6; D perhaps matches TRBD1 (5 bases). TRBV23-1 is known as an ORF, though its function is uncertain. The length of the CDR3 is 18 residues. V lost 2 bases and J 3 bases, leaving 17 bases between the germline ends. CDR3 residues: CASSQALQAASGANVLTF. Written as DNA, the CDR3 is TGCGCCAGCAGTCAAGCCCTACAGGCCGCAAGTGGGGCCAACGTCCTGACTTTC.

The chain is built from TRBV5-1 and TRBJ2-7, with D perhaps TRBD1 (7 bases). V was trimmed by 0 bases and J by 5 bases, leaving 15 bases between them. Per germline, CDR1 SGHRS and CDR2 YFSETQ. CDR3 size: 15 residues. For the CDR3, the DNA is TGCGCCAGCAGCTTGGTCTCGCAGGGGGGAAACGAGCAGTACTTC. Translated: CASSLVSQGGNEQYF. Complete variable domain (other parts from reference TRBV5-1 and TRBJ2-7): KAGVTQTPRYLIKTRGQQVTLSCSPISGHRSVSWYQQTPGQGLQFLFEYFSETQRNKGNFPGRFSGRQFSNSRSEMNVSTLELGDSALYLCASSLVSQGGNEQYFGPGTRLTVT.

The chain links TRBV4-1 to TRBJ1-1, with D maybe TRBD1 (6 bases). In germline, CDR1 is MGHRA, CDR2 YSYEKL. The CDR3 sequence is 14 residues long. The V gene lost 0 bases and the J gene lost 5 bases, with 10 bases spanning the gap. The CDR3 here is CASSQETGWTEAFF. CDR3 nucleotide sequence: TGCGCCAGCAGCCAAGAAACAGGGTGGACTGAAGCTTTCTTT.

The rearrangement uses TRBV7-9 and TRBJ2-3; TRBD1 matches at 8 bases. This CDR3 is built from 13 residues. J gave up 9 bases and V 3 bases, and 5 bases lay outside the gene matches. Germline-derived CDR1 and CDR2 are SEHNR and FQNEAQ (reference sequence). CDR3 nucleotide sequence: TGTGCCAGCAGCTTCCCACAGGGGGACACGCAGTATTTT. Translation: CASSFPQGDTQYF.

In its sample, this clonotype ranks as medium-sized. The CDR3 bases are TGTGCCAGCAGGATTCGGGCTAGCGCCTCCTACAATGAGCAGTTCTTC. Encoded protein: CASRIRASASYNEQFF. This chain joins TRBV2 and TRBJ2-1, with D tentatively TRBD2 (6 bases). Between the trimmed V and J ends, which lost 6 bases and 0 bases, there was a span of 15 bases. Germline CDR1 and CDR2: SNHLY and FYNNEI. The CDR3 loop spans 16 amino acids.